A single sample gave rise to the 27 T cell receptor beta chains below, sequenced in a study of cytomegalovirus exposure and HLA in healthy donors. Sequencing used immunoSEQ multiplex PCR; TCRdb keeps in-frame clones, though not all of them. This sample carries tens of thousands of clones, around 97% of them seen once, and the ten largest clones take around 1.5%. Source material: PBMCs. The source is a woman aged 18-29 years in good health and CMV-seropositive.

This clone was seen only once. The chain has TRBV30 and TRBJ1-2; D is perhaps TRBD1 (6 bases). Trimming cost V 4 bases and J 4 bases, with 10 bases left between them. CDR1 is GTSNPN and CDR2 is SVGIG in the germline V gene (reference sequence). The CDR3 loop spans 12 amino acids. CDR3 nucleotides: TGTGCCTGGACGGGGGGGCGCTATGGCTACACCTTC. Amino acids: CAWTGGRYGYTF.

The gene calls are TRBV27 and TRBJ2-1; perhaps TRBD1 as D (5 bases). Germline lookup yields CDR1 MNHEY and CDR2 SMNVEV (reference sequence). The CDR3 loop spans 14 amino acids. V lost 1 base and J lost 8, with 12 bases in between. The CDR3 loop is CASSLFGRVDEQFF. The CDR3 DNA is TGTGCCAGCAGTTTATTTGGCAGGGTTGATGAGCAGTTCTTC.

This chain links TRBV7-2 with TRBJ2-7; 9 bases agree with TRBD2. This CDR3 has 15 amino acids. Unmatched junction bases numbered 3, after V lost 3 bases and J lost 0 bases. The V gene's germline CDR1 is SGHTA and CDR2 FQGNSA. CDR3 in DNA: TGTGCCAGCAGCTTTTATAGCGGGAGCTCCTACGAGCAGTACTTC. Protein: CASSFYSGSSYEQYF. Full variable domain (missing parts from reference TRBV7-2 and TRBJ2-7): GAGVSQSPSNKVTEKGKDVELRCDPISGHTALYWYRQSLGQGLEFLIYFQGNSAPDKSGLPSDRFSAERTGGSVSTLTIQRTQQEDSAVYLCASSFYSGSSYEQYFGPGTRLTVT.

This chain links TRBV30 with TRBJ1-1; TRBD1 aligns across 12 bases. The CDR3 loop spans 16 amino acids. Germline CDR1 reads GTSNPN; CDR2 reads SVGIG (reference sequence). V dropped 6 bases and J dropped 4; count of bases not matched to a gene: 12. The CDR3 protein is CACHVPGQGAGTEAFF. Written as DNA, the CDR3 is TGTGCCTGCCACGTCCCGGGACAGGGGGCGGGCACTGAAGCTTTCTTT.

V usage is TRBV30 and J usage is TRBJ1-5; 8 bases line up with TRBD1. Germline assignment: CDR1 GTSNPN and CDR2 SVGIG (reference sequence). The CDR3 is made up of 14 amino acids. V was clipped by 2 bases and J by 4 bases; unmatched bases: 4. CDR3 in amino acids: CAWSPGQGNQPQHF. CDR3 in DNA: TGTGCCTGGAGTCCCGGACAGGGAAATCAGCCCCAGCATTTT.

The chain uses TRBV5-4 and TRBJ1-2; tentatively, D is TRBD1 (6 bases). CDR1 is SGHNT, CDR2 YYREEE, per germline (reference sequence). The germline V and J ends were trimmed by 0 bases and 0 bases, with 6 bases remaining between them. The CDR3 has 14 amino acids. The CDR3 DNA reads as TGTGCCAGCAGCTTGGACAGGGCTAACTATGGCTACACCTTC. Translating it yields CASSLDRANYGYTF.

The rearrangement uses TRBV9 and TRBJ2-2, with 9 bases fitting TRBD2. The V gene's germline CDR1 is SGDLS and CDR2 YYNGEE. The CDR3 extends over 16 amino acids. V dropped 3 bases and J dropped 4; count of bases not matched to a gene: 7. The CDR3 reads CASSAQTSGVTGELFF. DNA of the CDR3: TGTGCCAGCAGCGCCCAGACTAGCGGTGTCACCGGGGAGCTGTTTTTT.

V gene TRBV25-1 combines with J gene TRBJ2-1; 8 bases match TRBD2. J lost 7 bases, V lost 3 bases, and 8 bases had no gene match. This CDR3 region has 15 residues. The germline V gene has CDR1 MGHDK and CDR2 SYGVNS. This CDR3 reads CASSDTGGPENEQFF. The DNA for the CDR3 is TGTGCCAGCAGTGATACGGGAGGGCCGGAAAATGAGCAGTTCTTC.

This sequence joins TRBV4-2 and TRBJ1-2; TRBD1 might be the D (6 bases). Trimming stripped 0 bases from V and 3 bases from J, with 14 bases between. Per germline, CDR1 LGHNA and CDR2 YNFKEQ. CDR3 size: 16 residues. CDR3 bases: TGTGCCAGCAGCCAAGATGAGGTAGGACAGTACTATGGCTACACCTTC. It is translated as CASSQDEVGQYYGYTF.

The chain recombines TRBV5-8 with TRBJ2-7, with a possible D match to TRBD2 (6 bases). Germline V gene data show CDR1 as SGHTS and CDR2 as YDEGEE. Trimming stripped 4 bases from V and 2 bases from J, with 16 bases between. The CDR3 is made up of 15 amino acids. The CDR3, as DNA: TGTGCCAGCAGCAACATCGGGACTGACACCTACGAGCAGTACTTC. Translated, it gives CASSNIGTDTYEQYF.

In its sample, this clone was seen once. The CDR3 DNA reads TGTGCCAGCAGCTTATCCGGGACAGGGAGCTCCGGGGAGCTGTTTTTT. This translates into CASSLSGTGSSGELFF. The gene calls are TRBV7-3 and TRBJ2-2; 9 positions agree with TRBD1. V lost 2 bases and J lost 6; bases outside the gene matches: 7. Germline V gene lookup returns CDR1 SGHTA and CDR2 FQGTGA. This CDR3 region has 16 residues.

CDR3 nucleotides: TGTGCCAGCAGTTACTCCCCAGTTTCTGAAGCTTTCTTT. Encoded protein: CASSYSPVSEAFF. The chain combines TRBV6-5 with TRBJ1-1; D gene uncertain. This CDR3 comprises 13 residues. V was clipped by 0 bases and J by 6 bases, with 8 bases between them. From germline, CDR1 is MNHEY and CDR2 SVGAGI.

The chain links TRBV7-3 to TRBJ2-1, with D maybe TRBD1 (5 bases). CDR3 size: 14 residues. Between the trimmed V and J ends, which lost 3 bases and 1 base, there was a span of 7 bases. CDR1 is SGHTA and CDR2 is FQGTGA in the germline V gene. The CDR3 protein is CASSFRASYNEQFF. The CDR3 coding sequence is TGTGCCAGCAGCTTCAGGGCTTCCTACAATGAGCAGTTCTTC.

The chain combines TRBV25-1 with TRBJ1-1; D not certain. Germline assignment: CDR1 MGHDK and CDR2 SYGVNS. The CDR3 is 15 residues long. The V gene lost 4 bases and the J gene lost 1 base, with 13 bases spanning the gap. DNA of the CDR3: TGTGCCAGCAGTGGGAGTCTCGCGGGGAACACTGAAGCTTTCTTT. Protein sequence: CASSGSLAGNTEAFF.

The chain uses TRBV6-4 and TRBJ1-6; D is perhaps TRBD1 (5 bases). Deletions cut 2 bases from V and 7 bases from J, with 12 bases between. The CDR3 loop spans 15 amino acids. Per the germline V gene, CDR1 is MRHNA and CDR2 is SNTAGT. The CDR3 DNA sequence: TGTGCCAGCAGTGACGGTTTCGGGGGGAATTCACCCCTCCACTTT. Translating gives CASSDGFGGNSPLHF.

The CDR3 region has the DNA TGTGCCAGCAGCTTATATTTGCGGGGGGCGTATGGCTACACCTTC. This sequence encodes CASSLYLRGAYGYTF. This chain connects TRBV5-8 to TRBJ1-2, with a possible D match to TRBD1 (6 bases). There are 15 residues in the CDR3. CDR1 is SGHTS, CDR2 YDEGEE, per germline. The V gene lost 2 bases and the J gene lost 5 bases, with 16 bases spanning the gap. Supplemented by reference TRBV5-8 and TRBJ1-2, the full variable domain reads EAGVTQSPTHLIKTRGQQATLRCSPISGHTSVYWYQQALGLGLQFLLWYDEGEERNRGNFPPRFSGRQFPNYSSELNVNALELEDSALYLCASSLYLRGAYGYTFGSGTRLTVV.

The chain links TRBV5-8 to TRBJ1-1, with D maybe TRBD1 (5 bases). Per germline, CDR1 SGHTS and CDR2 YDEGEE. The CDR3 extends over 16 amino acids. Trimming left V 0 bases short and J 1 base short, with 13 bases between. CDR3 sequence: CASSLGGGAWNTEAFF. The CDR3 DNA follows: TGTGCCAGCAGCTTGGGGGGCGGCGCATGGAACACTGAAGCTTTCTTT.

The chain couples TRBV27 to TRBJ2-7; the D gene is possibly TRBD2 (6 bases). V lost 2 bases and J lost 3, with 11 bases in between. The CDR3 is 14 residues long. CDR1 MNHEY and CDR2 SMNVEV come from the germline V gene (reference sequence). The CDR3 reads CASSLRGSLYEQYF. For the CDR3, the DNA is TGTGCCAGCAGTTTACGGGGGAGTCTCTACGAGCAGTACTTC.

J is TRBJ1-1 and V is TRBV5-6; D unresolved. Looked up from germline, CDR1 is SGHDT and CDR2 is YYEEEE. Trimming cost V 0 bases and J 1 base, with 13 bases left between them. The CDR3 length is 16 residues. The CDR3 loop is CASSLGLERWNTEAFF. In DNA form, the CDR3 reads TGTGCCAGCAGCTTGGGCCTCGAGAGGTGGAACACTGAAGCTTTCTTT.

The J gene is TRBJ2-7, the V gene TRBV9, with D tentatively TRBD2 (5 bases). CDR3 length equals 14 residues. Germline CDR1 reads SGDLS; CDR2 reads YYNGEE. V lost 7 bases, J lost 0 bases, and 14 bases lay in between. This CDR3 reads CASAAGMSSYEQYF. For the CDR3, the DNA is TGTGCCAGCGCGGCGGGTATGAGCTCCTACGAGCAGTACTTC.

This clone was picked up one time. This sequence joins TRBV7-3 and TRBJ2-3; D is unresolved. CDR3 length: 14 amino acids. V lost 8 bases and J 2 bases, leaving 14 bases between the germline ends. Germline V lookup: CDR1 SGHTA, CDR2 FQGTGA. The CDR3: CASAIGTNTDTQYF. In DNA form, the CDR3 reads TGTGCCAGCGCGATCGGTACTAACACAGATACGCAGTATTTT.

The CDR3 nucleotides are TGTGCCAGCAGTTTTGTCAGGGGAGGGATCACTGAAGCTTTCTTT. This encodes CASSFVRGGITEAFF. This rearrangement joins TRBV28 to TRBJ1-1; tentatively, D is TRBD1 (6 bases). The CDR3 runs 15 residues. V was pared by 3 bases and J by 4 bases, with 15 bases between. Germline values: CDR1 MDHEN, CDR2 SYDVKM. The full variable domain, with the rest looked up from reference TRBV28 and TRBJ1-1, is DVKVTQSSRYLVKRTGEKVFLECVQDMDHENMFWYRQDPGLGLRLIYFSYDVKMKEKGDIPEGYSVSREKKERFSLILESASTNQTSMYLCASSFVRGGITEAFFGQGTRLTVV.

This chain links TRBV6-5 with TRBJ2-1; D may be TRBD2 (6 bases). CDR3 length equals 16 residues. The germline gives CDR1 MNHEY, CDR2 SVGAGI. The germline V and J ends were trimmed by 0 bases and 2 bases, with 11 bases remaining between them. The DNA for the CDR3 is TGTGCCAGCAGTTACTCTAACGGGGGAACCTACAATGAGCAGTTCTTC. Translation gives CASSYSNGGTYNEQFF.

The V call is TRBV7-2, the J call TRBJ2-2, with no clear D. With 2 bases removed from V and 0 bases from J, the gap between germline ends came to 7 bases. CDR1 and CDR2 from the germline V gene are SGHTA and FQGNSA. The CDR3 runs 15 residues. The CDR3 DNA follows: TGTGCCAGCAGCTTAAACGGTGCGAACACCGGGGAGCTGTTTTTT. It specifies CASSLNGANTGELFF.

The CDR3 sequence: CASSVRVGGDTQYF. In nucleotides, the CDR3 is TGTGCCAGCAGCGTACGGGTTGGAGGAGATACGCAGTATTTT. The V call is TRBV9, the J call TRBJ2-3; the D gene is possibly TRBD2 (5 bases). V was cut by 1 base and J by 5 bases, with 11 bases left in between. Germline V gene lookup returns CDR1 SGDLS and CDR2 YYNGEE. This CDR3 spans 14 amino acids.

The chain combines TRBV5-1 with TRBJ2-7, with 15 bases lining up with TRBD2. The CDR3 length is 19 residues. Germline lookup yields CDR1 SGHRS and CDR2 YFSETQ. The V segment lost 3 bases and the J segment 0 bases; nucleotides outside the gene matches: 10. The CDR3 bases are TGCGCCAGCAGCTGGACTAGCGGGAGGGCAAACGGGAGCTCCTACGAGCAGTACTTC. Its protein product is CASSWTSGRANGSSYEQYF.

The V gene is TRBV5-8, the J gene TRBJ2-1; D is unclear. Germline V gene data show CDR1 as SGHTS and CDR2 as YDEGEE. Trimming shortened V by 0 bases and J by 4 bases, and 11 bases separated the two germline ends. There are 15 residues in the CDR3. The CDR3 protein is CASSLGPRVYNEQFF. The CDR3 nucleotides read TGTGCCAGCAGCTTGGGTCCCCGCGTTTACAATGAGCAGTTCTTC.